This T cell receptor (beta chain) came from a study of cytomegalovirus exposure and HLA in healthy donors. The CDR3 sequence is 14 residues long. Germline CDR1 reads MNHNY; CDR2 reads SVGAGI (reference sequence). Trimming took off 2 bases at V and 10 bases at J, with 12 bases between the two ends. In the PCR, 60 Vbeta and 13 Jbeta primers were used. Sequencing was performed with immunoSEQ multiplex PCR; in TCRdb, only in-frame clones are kept and a portion is missing. The repertoire holds approximately 140,000 clones, with 79% as singletons. The V and J genes are TRBV6-6 and TRBJ1-6, with D uncertain. Sequenced input: PBMCs. The TCR originated in a human donor in good health. CDR3 nucleotides: TGTGCCAGCAGTTACGAACCCGAGAGGTCACCCCTCCACTTT. It yields the protein CASSYEPERSPLHF.